The present entry profiles one T cell receptor (beta chain) with its context. This clonotype was seen many times. What this receptor recognizes is not known. The record has no base qualities; no much larger clone is one base away. This sample was included in a study of Graves' ophthalmopathy and Graves' hyperthyroidism (dated by TCRdb to about 2018). Regarding the research as a whole: A patient counted as having stable hyperthyroidism if there was no progression to ophthalmopathy within 18 months of follow-up. TCR beta repertoire signatures were used to distinguish Graves' ophthalmopathy from Graves' hyperthyroidism and to predict progression to ophthalmopathy. In total, some 140 blood samples were TCR-sequenced: 40 to 45 ophthalmopathy, under 85 hyperthyroidism and some 17 hyperthyroidism-to-ophthalmopathy patients. A discovery set of about 99 patients (under 45 ophthalmopathy, around 57 stable hyperthyroidism) was enrolled to explore V-J signatures distinguishing ophthalmopathy from hyperthyroidism. The independent validation cohort included 18 to 20 hyperthyroidism patients plus 17 patients who later progressed from hyperthyroidism to ophthalmopathy. T-cell repertoires of thyroid tissue and blood were compared in 5 or 6 hyperthyroidism patients. Following sample collection, hyperthyroidism patients were given methimazole at a starting dose of 30 mg daily, and ophthalmopathy patients were given high-dose intravenous methylprednisolone. General findings and caveats noted by the study authors: The 13-signature model separated ophthalmopathy from stable hyperthyroidism with around 90% sensitivity and 81% to 82% specificity in cross-validation, and 80%/75% in the test set. In validation, the model predicted ophthalmopathy progression with less than 71% sensitivity and roughly 72% specificity; 12 predicted patients were CT-confirmed with GO in a median of around 6 months. Most expanded thyroid clonotypes with a frequency above 0.001 also appeared in blood, which suggests that blood repertoires may reflect the immune response in the thyroid. Sample size was not statistically predetermined, and group allocation was not concealed from the investigators.

For repertoire sequencing, TCR beta CDR3 regions were amplified from RNA transcripts. HTBI primers and the Qiagen OneStep RT-PCR kit were used in a first-round RT-PCR, which was followed by a second-round multiplex PCR, size selection and purification. The libraries underwent paired-end sequencing with 100 bp reads on an Illumina HiSeq2000. The authors processed their data as follows. Reads were processed with SOAPnuke, discarding reads with adapters, uncalled bases, mean Phred below 15, or no exact constant-primer or identifier match. COPE v1.2.5 was used to merge the high-quality paired reads. Each unique nucleotide sequence was treated as a clonotype, and MiTCR v1.1 was used to align the clonotypes to the IMGT TRB V, D and J references. The analysis was limited to V-J combinations with a frequency above 0.0001, which together covered over 99% of the repertoires. For each V-J combination, a TCR clonal expansion and chaos score was defined as F50 clonal expansion divided by the chaos observed in the TCRdist matrix. Welch's t-statistics and random forest were used to reduce the features to 13 V-J combinations, which were then used as input to a naive Bayes classifier. The Morisita-Horn index was used to measure how similar the thyroid and blood repertoires were. The public reads were reprocessed in TCRdb via fastp at Q25 and MiXCR, keeping in-frame beta chains. One record per CDR3 amino acid sequence lists the most common genes and DNA. Clone size and V and J calls follow TCRdb, not the original study. In this sample the table shows over a million distinct CDR3 sequences, less than 45% of which occur a single time. 11% of the sample is held by the ten biggest clonotypes.

Hyperthyroidism patients were newly diagnosed, were aged 18 to 65 years, and had a disease duration under 2 months. Anyone with other autoimmune diseases, uncontrolled infections, pregnancy or lactation was excluded from the study. Clinical symptoms, serum thyroxine, TRAb, thyroid ultrasound and orbital computed tomography were used for diagnosis. Trizol reagent was used to extract the total RNA, and its quality was then checked on an Agilent 2100 Bioanalyzer. The CDR3 goes from the cysteine to the phenylalanine over 11 residues. Of all the DNA, just the CDR3 is kept, 33 bases in frame from base 1. V is pared back by 0 bases and J by 14 bases, with 10 bases lying between the germline termini. The germline V gene encodes CDR1 SGHAT and CDR2 FQNNGV.

The clonotype was recovered from an adult man with Graves' hyperthyroidism. Input material: peripheral blood or thyroid tissue (not recorded which). The chain links TRBV11-2 with TRBJ1-2; a confident D gene designation cannot be given. The nucleotide sequence reads TGTGCCAGCAGCTTAGACGAGCCATCAACCTTC. It specifies CASSLDEPSTF.